This TCR beta chain comes out of a study of control samples from healthy donors and cancer patients. This CDR3 contains 15 residues. Method: immunoSEQ multiplex PCR; TCRdb's copy keeps in-frame clones and lacks some. The sample lists 78,000 or so clones; over 75% were seen once. Source material: blood. The genes are TRBV21-1 and TRBJ2-2; TRBD2 is taken as the D call from the table, unchecked against the DNA. TRBV21-1 is recorded as a pseudogene. The sequence was collected from a woman aged 50 to 65 in good health. CDR3: CASSKSGALKGELFF. DNA for the CDR3: TGTGCCAGCAGCAAAAGCGGCGCTTTGAAAGGGGAGCTGTTTTTT.